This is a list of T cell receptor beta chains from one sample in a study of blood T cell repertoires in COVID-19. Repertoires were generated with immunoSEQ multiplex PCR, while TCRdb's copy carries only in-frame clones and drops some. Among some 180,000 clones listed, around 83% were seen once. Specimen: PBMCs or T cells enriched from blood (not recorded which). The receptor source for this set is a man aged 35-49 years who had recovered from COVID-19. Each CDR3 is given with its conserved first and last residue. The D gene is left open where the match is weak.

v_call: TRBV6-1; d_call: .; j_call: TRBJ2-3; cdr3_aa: CASSDGVADTQYF; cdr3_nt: TGTGCCAGCAGTGACGGAGTAGCAGATACGCAGTATTTT
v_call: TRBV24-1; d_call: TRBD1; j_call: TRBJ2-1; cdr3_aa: CATSDSSGGEFF; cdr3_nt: TGTGCCACCAGTGATTCCTCAGGGGGCGAGTTCTTC
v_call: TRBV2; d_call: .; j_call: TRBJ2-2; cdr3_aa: CASSEFGRNTGELFF; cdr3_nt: TGTGCCAGCAGTGAGTTCGGGAGAAACACCGGGGAGCTGTTTTTT
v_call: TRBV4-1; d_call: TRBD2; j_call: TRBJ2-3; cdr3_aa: CASSRLAGTSTDTQYF; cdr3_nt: TGCGCCAGCAGTCGACTAGCGGGGACTAGCACAGATACGCAGTATTTT
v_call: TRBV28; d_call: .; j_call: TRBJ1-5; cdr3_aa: CASSHAGFQPQHF; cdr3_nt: TGTGCCAGCAGCCACGCGGGTTTCCAGCCCCAGCATTTT
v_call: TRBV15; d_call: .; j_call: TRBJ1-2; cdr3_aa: CATSRPLRDGYTF; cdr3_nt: TGTGCCACCAGCAGGCCTCTTCGGGATGGCTACACCTTC
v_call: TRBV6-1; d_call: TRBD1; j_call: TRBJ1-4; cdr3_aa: CASSESDREKLFF; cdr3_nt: TGTGCCAGCAGTGAATCGGACAGGGAAAAACTGTTTTTT
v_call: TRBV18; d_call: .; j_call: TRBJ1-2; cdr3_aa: CASSPLDPGGAFYGYTF; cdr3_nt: TGTGCCAGCTCACCATTGGATCCGGGGGGCGCTTTCTATGGCTACACCTTC
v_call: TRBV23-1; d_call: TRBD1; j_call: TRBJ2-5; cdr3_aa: CASARDSQETQYF; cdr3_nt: TGCGCCAGCGCCCGGGACAGTCAAGAGACCCAGTACTTC
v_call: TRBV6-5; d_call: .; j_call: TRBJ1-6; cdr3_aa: CASSYLQGNSPLHF; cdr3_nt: TGTGCCAGCAGTTACCTCCAGGGCAATTCACCCCTCCACTTT